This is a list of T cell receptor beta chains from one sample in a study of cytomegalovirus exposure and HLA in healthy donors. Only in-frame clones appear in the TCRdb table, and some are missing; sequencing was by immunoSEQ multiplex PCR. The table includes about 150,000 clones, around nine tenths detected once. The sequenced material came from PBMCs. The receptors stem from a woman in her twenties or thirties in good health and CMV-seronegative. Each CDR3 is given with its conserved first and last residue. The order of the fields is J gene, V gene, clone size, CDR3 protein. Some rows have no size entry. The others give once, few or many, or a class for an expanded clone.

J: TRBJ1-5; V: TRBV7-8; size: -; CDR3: CASSPGQGIRSNQPQHF
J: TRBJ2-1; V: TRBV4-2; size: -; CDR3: CASSQAVGSVYNEQFF
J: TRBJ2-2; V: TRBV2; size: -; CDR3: CASSLGQGVVGELFF
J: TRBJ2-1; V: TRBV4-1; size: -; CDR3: CASNLRTGGNNEQFF
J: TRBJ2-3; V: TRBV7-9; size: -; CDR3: CASSLSGRAHLTDTQYF
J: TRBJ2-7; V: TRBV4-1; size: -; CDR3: CASSQGRGAYEQYF
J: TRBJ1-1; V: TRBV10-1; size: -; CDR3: CASRTGENTANTEAFF
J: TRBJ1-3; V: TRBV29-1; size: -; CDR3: CSAVGPGSSGNTIYF
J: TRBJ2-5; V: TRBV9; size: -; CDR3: CASSVAGTGSGLQETQYF
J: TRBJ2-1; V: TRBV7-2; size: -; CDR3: CASSWTSGIYNEQFF
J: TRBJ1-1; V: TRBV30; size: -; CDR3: CAWTEAMNTEAFF
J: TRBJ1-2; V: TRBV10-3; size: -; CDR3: CAISESTGRTLYGYTF
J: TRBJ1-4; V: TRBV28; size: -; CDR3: CASSFGGAGGQEKLFF
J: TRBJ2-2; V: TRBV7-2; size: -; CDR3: CASSLASAPTGELFF
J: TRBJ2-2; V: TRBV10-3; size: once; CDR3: CAISGGLAGGTNTGELFF
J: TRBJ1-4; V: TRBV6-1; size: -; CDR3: CASSVPRTNEKLFF
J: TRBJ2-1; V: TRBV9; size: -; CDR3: CASSVDSLNEQFF
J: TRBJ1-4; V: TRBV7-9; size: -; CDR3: CASSGETGFRGNEKLFF
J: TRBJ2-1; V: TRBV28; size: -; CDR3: CASRSAGQVSYNEQFF
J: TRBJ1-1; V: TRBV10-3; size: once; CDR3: CAITDRVYTEAFF
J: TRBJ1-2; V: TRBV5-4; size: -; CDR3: CASSLGTYGYTF
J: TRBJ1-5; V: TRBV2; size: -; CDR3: CASTGGSLGSNQPQHF
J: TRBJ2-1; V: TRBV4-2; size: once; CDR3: CASSQERWTSGRSREQFF
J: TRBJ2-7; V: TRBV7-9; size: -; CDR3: CASSGQIGGRTYEQYF
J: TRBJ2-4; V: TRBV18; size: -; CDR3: CASSPPMGQGDIQYF
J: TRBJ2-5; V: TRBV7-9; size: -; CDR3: CASSLNPQVFQETQYF
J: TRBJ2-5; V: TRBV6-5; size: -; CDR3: CASRTGQETQYF
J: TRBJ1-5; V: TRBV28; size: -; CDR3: CASSFGGNQPQHF
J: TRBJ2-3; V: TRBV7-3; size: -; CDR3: CASSQTGTGYTDTQYF
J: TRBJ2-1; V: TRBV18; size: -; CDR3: CASSPPGIYNEQFF
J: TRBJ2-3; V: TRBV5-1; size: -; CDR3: CASSLAALAGADTQYF
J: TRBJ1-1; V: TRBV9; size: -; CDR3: CASSEGGITEAFF
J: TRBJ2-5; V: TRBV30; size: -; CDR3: CAWTMGTVPETQYF